This TCR beta chain came from a study of blood T cells in healthy people across ages. V dropped 2 bases and J dropped 3 bases, with 11 bases sitting between them. The V gene's germline CDR1 is SGHDN and CDR2 FVKESK. CDR3 size: 14 residues. The table lists this clonotype with a few counts. It was with a sample-barcoded 5' primer and a J-beta primer mix that a second PCR of roughly 7 to 12 cycles was run. TCRdb analysed the 5' RACE reads with MiXCR anew, one entry per CDR3 protein. The sample holds over 700,000 distinct CDR3 sequences, 50% to 65% seen once. The sequencing sample was made of blood. The sequence derives from an older man in good health. V is TRBV14 and J is TRBJ2-7; D is possibly TRBD1 or TRBD2 (5 bases each). The CDR3 reads CASSQFRGFYEQYF. In DNA, the CDR3 is TGTGCCAGCAGCCAATTTCGGGGCTTCTACGAGCAGTACTTC.